This TCR beta chain was documented in a study of T cell responses to AZD1222 COVID-19 vaccine. For the study at large: Second-dose groups at about 4 or about 12 weeks were pooled.

Generated by immunoSEQ multiplex PCR, the TCRdb table keeps only in-frame clones and is missing some. The sample has about 130,000 clones, around nine tenths seen once. The V and J ends lost 2 bases and 0 bases, in that order; junction bases with no gene match: 3. Germline lookup yields CDR1 SGHTS and CDR2 YDEGEE. There are 15 residues in the CDR3. This specimen consisted of peripheral blood, obtained on day 0 of AZD1222 vaccination. This clonotype was sampled from an adult in good health. The chain employs TRBV5-8 and TRBJ1-2, with TRBD1 identical over 8 bases. The CDR3 region is CASSFPDRANYGYTF. CDR3 DNA sequence: TGTGCCAGCAGCTTTCCGGACAGGGCTAACTATGGCTACACCTTC.